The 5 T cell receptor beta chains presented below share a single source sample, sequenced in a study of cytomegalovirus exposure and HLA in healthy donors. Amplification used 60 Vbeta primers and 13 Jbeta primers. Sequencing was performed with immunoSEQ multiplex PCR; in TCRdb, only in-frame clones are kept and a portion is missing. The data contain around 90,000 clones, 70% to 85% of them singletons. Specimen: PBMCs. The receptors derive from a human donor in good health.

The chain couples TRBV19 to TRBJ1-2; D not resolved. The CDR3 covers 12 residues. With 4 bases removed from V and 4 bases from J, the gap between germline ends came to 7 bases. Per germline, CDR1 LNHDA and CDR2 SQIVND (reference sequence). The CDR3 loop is CASSTSGYGYTF. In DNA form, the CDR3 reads TGTGCCAGTAGTACGTCAGGCTATGGCTACACCTTC.

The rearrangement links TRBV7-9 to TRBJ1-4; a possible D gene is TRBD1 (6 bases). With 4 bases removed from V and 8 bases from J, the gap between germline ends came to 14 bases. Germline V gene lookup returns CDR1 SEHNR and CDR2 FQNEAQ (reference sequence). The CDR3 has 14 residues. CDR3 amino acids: CASSWAQRGEKLFF. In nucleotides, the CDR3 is TGTGCCAGCAGCTGGGCGCAAAGGGGGGAAAAACTGTTTTTT. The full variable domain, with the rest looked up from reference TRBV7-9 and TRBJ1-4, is DTGVSQNPRHKITKRGQNVTFRCDPISEHNRLYWYRQTLGQGPEFLTYFQNEAQLEKSRLLSDRFSAERPKGSFSTLEIQRTEQGDSAMYLCASSWAQRGEKLFFGSGTQLSVL.

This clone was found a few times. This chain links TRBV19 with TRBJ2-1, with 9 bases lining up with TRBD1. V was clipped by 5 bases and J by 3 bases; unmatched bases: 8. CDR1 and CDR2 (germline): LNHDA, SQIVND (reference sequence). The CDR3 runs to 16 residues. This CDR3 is CASSQPDRGIYNEQFF. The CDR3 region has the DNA TGTGCCAGTAGTCAACCGGACAGGGGCATCTACAATGAGCAGTTCTTC.

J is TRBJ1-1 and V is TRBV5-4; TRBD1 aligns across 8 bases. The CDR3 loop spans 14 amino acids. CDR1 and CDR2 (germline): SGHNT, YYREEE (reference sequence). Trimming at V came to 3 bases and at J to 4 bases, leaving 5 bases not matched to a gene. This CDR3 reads CASSSITGGTEAFF. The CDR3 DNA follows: TGTGCCAGCAGCTCGATAACAGGGGGCACTGAAGCTTTCTTT.

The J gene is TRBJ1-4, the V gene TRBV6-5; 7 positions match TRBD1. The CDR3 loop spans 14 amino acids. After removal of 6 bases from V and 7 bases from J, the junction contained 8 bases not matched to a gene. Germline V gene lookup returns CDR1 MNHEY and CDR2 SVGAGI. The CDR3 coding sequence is TGTGCCAGCAGCCGGGACAGAGGGACTGAAAAACTGTTTTTT. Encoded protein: CASSRDRGTEKLFF.